A selection of T cell receptor beta chains follows, all from one sample in a study of blood T cell repertoires in COVID-19. The assay was immunoSEQ multiplex PCR, and TCRdb's table has in-frame clones only and misses some. The sample carries about 250,000 clones, around 81% recorded once. Material: PBMCs or T cells enriched from blood (not recorded which). The origin of the receptors is a man in his fifties who had recovered from COVID-19. Each CDR3 is given with its conserved first and last residue.

v_call: TRBV2
j_call: TRBJ1-1
cdr3_length: 14
cdr3_aa: CASSPQTPQNEAFF

v_call: TRBV28
j_call: TRBJ1-5
cdr3_length: 15
cdr3_aa: CASSLFSTANQPQHF

v_call: TRBV11-3
j_call: TRBJ1-4
cdr3_length: 19
cdr3_aa: CASSEPFGAREGTNEKLFF

v_call: TRBV5-6
j_call: TRBJ2-7
cdr3_length: 14
cdr3_aa: CASSSGMEVHEQYF

v_call: TRBV3-1/TRBV3-2
j_call: TRBJ1-4
cdr3_length: 15
cdr3_aa: CASSFRTGKGEKLFF

v_call: TRBV24-1
j_call: TRBJ2-3
cdr3_length: 15
cdr3_aa: CATSGRDRGLDTQYF

v_call: TRBV4-1
j_call: TRBJ2-3
cdr3_length: 16
cdr3_aa: CASSQDWGGGTDTQYF

v_call: TRBV7-3
j_call: TRBJ1-1
cdr3_length: 16
cdr3_aa: CASSEVPTGWGTEAFF

v_call: TRBV9
j_call: TRBJ2-7
cdr3_length: 17
cdr3_aa: CASSPSRGGSESYEQYF

v_call: TRBV18
j_call: TRBJ1-5
cdr3_length: 13
cdr3_aa: CASSRNRGQPQHF

v_call: TRBV5-4
j_call: TRBJ1-6
cdr3_length: 12
cdr3_aa: CASTTGHSPLHF

v_call: TRBV7-2
j_call: TRBJ2-3
cdr3_length: 18
cdr3_aa: CASSLVGSAADPADTQYF

v_call: TRBV5-1
j_call: TRBJ1-2
cdr3_length: 14
cdr3_aa: CASSILQGDGGYTF

v_call: TRBV24-1
j_call: TRBJ2-1
cdr3_length: 16
cdr3_aa: CATSDADWRGIDEQFF